Presented here are 15 T cell receptor beta chains from one specimen sequenced in a study of blood T cell repertoires in COVID-19. Only in-frame clones appear in the TCRdb table, and some are missing; sequencing was by immunoSEQ multiplex PCR. This table holds over 300,000 clones, roughly 90% found once. Sample: peripheral blood. Receptors were obtained from a man aged 35 to 55 with acute or convalescent COVID-19.

The rearrangement uses TRBV11-2 and TRBJ2-2; D call uncertain. Germline V gene data show CDR1 as SGHAT and CDR2 as FQNNGV. Trimming removed 5 bases from V and 0 bases from J, with 13 bases in between. CDR3 size: 16 residues. The CDR3 DNA follows: TGTGCCAGCAGCCCGCGGCCAACCGCGAACACCGGGGAGCTGTTTTTT. This sequence encodes CASSPRPTANTGELFF.

In this sample, this clone turned up once. This chain links TRBV10-3 with TRBJ1-3; no clear D gene. The CDR3 covers 16 residues. Between the trimmed V and J ends, which lost 3 bases and 4 bases, there was a span of 16 bases. Germline V gene sequence: CDR1 ENHRY, CDR2 SYGVKD. CDR3 in amino acids: CAISDPRREAGNTIYF. In nucleotides, the CDR3 is TGTGCCATCAGTGACCCACGAAGGGAGGCGGGAAACACCATATATTTT.

The chain is built from TRBV6-5 and TRBJ2-1, with D hard to call. Trimming took off 8 bases at V and 8 bases at J, with 19 bases between the two ends. Germline assignment: CDR1 MNHEY and CDR2 SVGAGI. The CDR3 consists of 14 residues. Here the CDR3 reads CASATGLRLDEQFF. The CDR3 DNA sequence: TGTGCCAGCGCGACGGGTCTGAGGTTAGATGAGCAGTTCTTC.

The chain has TRBV12-3 or TRBV12-4 and TRBJ1-2; D unresolved. CDR3 length: 13 amino acids. Trimming left V 2 bases short and J 1 base short, with 5 bases between. The CDR3 DNA follows: TGTGCCAGCAGTTTACAGGATAACTATGGCTACACCTTC. Its translation: CASSLQDNYGYTF.

V usage is TRBV11-2 and J usage is TRBJ2-2; D is perhaps TRBD2 (6 bases). V was pared by 0 bases and J by 6 bases, with 8 bases between. This CDR3 has 14 amino acids. Germline CDR1 and CDR2: SGHAT and FQNNGV. CDR3 DNA: TGTGCCAGCAGCTTAGACACGGGGGCCGGGGAGCTGTTTTTT. This gives the protein CASSLDTGAGELFF.

The CDR3 coding sequence is TGCGCCAGCAGCACGGGACTAAACTACGAGCAGTACTTC. It is translated as CASSTGLNYEQYF. V is TRBV5-1 and J is TRBJ2-7, with 7 nucleotides matching TRBD2. Germline loops: CDR1 SGHRS, CDR2 YFSETQ. The CDR3 loop spans 13 amino acids. V shed 4 bases and J 3 bases; nucleotides not matched to a gene: 4.

The V and J genes are TRBV25-1 and TRBJ1-4; D gene ambiguous. This CDR3 is built from 12 residues. CDR1 and CDR2 (germline): MGHDK, SYGVNS. V dropped 6 bases and J dropped 3 bases, with 5 bases sitting between them. In DNA, the CDR3 is TGTGCCAGCAGGGGCCCTAATGAAAAACTGTTTTTT. Translating it yields CASRGPNEKLFF.

The chain recombines TRBV10-3 with TRBJ2-1, with a tentative D call TRBD2 (6 bases). Germline lookup yields CDR1 ENHRY and CDR2 SYGVKD. V was shortened by 2 bases and J by 0 bases, with 17 bases between the two germline ends. CDR3 size: 18 residues. In DNA form, the CDR3 reads TGTGCCATCAGTGAGGGAGGGAAGGGGCCATACTCCTACAATGAGCAGTTCTTC. Its translation: CAISEGGKGPYSYNEQFF.

The chain couples TRBV19 to TRBJ1-5, with D perhaps matching TRBD1 (5 bases). V lost 7 bases and J lost 3, with 10 bases in between. CDR3 size: 13 residues. CDR1 is LNHDA, CDR2 SQIVND, per germline (reference sequence). The CDR3 coding sequence is TGTGCCAGTACCCGGGACTTCAATCAGCCCCAGCATTTT. It codes for CASTRDFNQPQHF.

The genes are TRBV6-5 and TRBJ1-2; 10 positions agree with TRBD1. V dropped 6 bases and J dropped 7; count of bases not matched to a gene: 8. This CDR3 is built from 14 residues. From germline, CDR1 is MNHEY and CDR2 SVGAGI. This chain's CDR3 is CASRQGTGAFGYTF. The CDR3 bases are TGTGCCAGCAGGCAAGGGACAGGGGCTTTTGGCTACACCTTC.

The rearrangement links TRBV4-1 to TRBJ2-2; D is perhaps TRBD2 (6 bases). Trimming removed 9 bases from V and 1 base from J, with 15 bases in between. Germline V gene sequence: CDR1 MGHRA, CDR2 YSYEKL. The CDR3 totals 15 residues. The CDR3 here is CASRGGTMNTGELFF. The CDR3, as DNA: TGCGCCAGTAGGGGCGGGACCATGAACACCGGGGAGCTGTTTTTT.

The gene calls are TRBV4-3 and TRBJ2-7; D is unresolved. Germline-derived CDR1 and CDR2 are LGHNA and YSLEER. V was clipped by 0 bases and J by 6 bases, with 15 bases between them. CDR3 length equals 15 residues. The CDR3 region has the DNA TGCGCCAGCAGCCAAGATTCCGGGTTCGTGGGCGAGCAGTACTTC. It is translated as CASSQDSGFVGEQYF.

This chain connects TRBV12-5 to TRBJ2-3; TRBD2 matches 7 bases. Trimming removed 5 bases from V and 2 bases from J; junction bases left unmatched: 7. The CDR3 runs to 15 residues. The germline V gene encodes CDR1 LGHNT and CDR2 FRNRAP. Written as DNA, the CDR3 is TGTGCTAGTGGTCCTCTAGCGGCTACCACAGATACGCAGTATTTT. Its translation: CASGPLAATTDTQYF. Together with reference TRBV12-5 and TRBJ2-3, the CDR3 gives the full variable domain: DARVTQTPRHKVTEMGQEVTMRCQPILGHNTVFWYRQTMMQGLELLAYFRNRAPLDDSGMPKDRFSAEMPDATLATLKIQPSEPRDSAVYFCASGPLAATTDTQYFGPGTRLTVL.

The genes are TRBV5-1 and TRBJ2-7, with 10 nucleotides matching TRBD1. The trim removed 4 bases at V and 2 bases at J, leaving 9 bases unmatched. The germline V gene encodes CDR1 SGHRS and CDR2 YFSETQ. The length of the CDR3 is 16 residues. For the CDR3, the DNA is TGCGCCAGCAGCCCTGTGACAGGGGGCGCGCCCTACGAGCAGTACTTC. Its translation is CASSPVTGGAPYEQYF.

The chain carries TRBV19 and TRBJ1-1; no clear D gene. This CDR3 region has 15 residues. Deletions cut 2 bases from V and 4 bases from J, with 14 bases between. The V gene's germline CDR1 is LNHDA and CDR2 SQIVND (reference sequence). This CDR3 reads CASSISIRRGTEAFF. CDR3 nucleotide sequence: TGTGCCAGTAGTATAAGTATCAGGCGGGGCACTGAAGCTTTCTTT.